The clone carrying this T cell receptor beta chain was found a few times. Its specificity is not known. This CDR3 has 16 residues. J lost 0 bases, V lost 4 bases, and 8 bases had no gene match. CDR1 and CDR2 from the germline V gene are SQVTM and ANQGSEA. Extraction and reverse transcription of RNA yielded cDNA as the sequencing template. Assay used: immunoSEQ multiplex PCR; TCRdb lists only in-frame clones, some missing. This table holds under 200,000 clones, 50% to 70% found once. This sample was taken from a study of CD8+ T cells in alopecia areata. Study results and caveats: Scalp clonality and expanded CD8+ clones among the top 100 were significantly decreased by tofacitinib.

Treatment defined: oral pan-JAK inhibitor, 5-10 mg twice daily. This clonotype originated in a human donor with alopecia areata. This chain joins TRBV29-1 and TRBJ2-1; 8 bases line up with TRBD2. The sample here was CD4+ T cells sorted from blood, taken at week 4, from a patient treated with tofacitinib. CDR3 DNA sequence: TGCAGCGTTGGGCCTAGCGGGCTTAGCTCCTACAATGAGCAGTTCTTC. Translating gives CSVGPSGLSSYNEQFF.